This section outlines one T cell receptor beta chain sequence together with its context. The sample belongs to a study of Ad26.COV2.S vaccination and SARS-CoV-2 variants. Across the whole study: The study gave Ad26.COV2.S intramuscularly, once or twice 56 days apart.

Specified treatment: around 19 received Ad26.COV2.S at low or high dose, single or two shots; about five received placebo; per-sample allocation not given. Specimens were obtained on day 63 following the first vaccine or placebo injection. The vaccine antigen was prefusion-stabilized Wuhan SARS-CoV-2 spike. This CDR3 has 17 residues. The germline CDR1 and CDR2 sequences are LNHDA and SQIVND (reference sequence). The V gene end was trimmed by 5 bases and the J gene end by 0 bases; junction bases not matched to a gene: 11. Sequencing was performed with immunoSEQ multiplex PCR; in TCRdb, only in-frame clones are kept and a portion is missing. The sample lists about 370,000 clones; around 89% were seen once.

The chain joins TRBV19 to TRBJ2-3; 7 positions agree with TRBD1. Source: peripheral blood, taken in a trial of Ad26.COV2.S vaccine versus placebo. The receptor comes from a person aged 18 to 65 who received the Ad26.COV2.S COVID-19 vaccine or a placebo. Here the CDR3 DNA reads TGTGCCAGTAGTGCCTCTTTGACAGGGATCAGCACAGATACGCAGTATTTT. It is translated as CASSASLTGISTDTQYF.